The rows below give T cell receptor beta chains drawn from one sample of a study of T cells in Graves' hyperthyroidism and ophthalmopathy. TCRdb independently ran MiXCR on the multiplex PCR reads; one entry per CDR3 protein. Of a few hundred thousand distinct CDR3 sequences in the sample, approximately 17% are singletons; the top ten hold around 17%. Specimen: blood. The receptors come from a woman aged 18-30 years with Graves' ophthalmopathy. CDR3s include the opening cysteine and the closing phenylalanine or tryptophan. The order of the fields is D gene, clone size, V gene, J gene, CDR3 DNA, CDR3 protein. A D gene is named only where the DNA matches it firmly. The size of a clone is reported for some rows only, either as once, few or many, or as a class for expanded clones.

.	few	TRBV4-2	TRBJ2-7	TGTGCCAGCAGCCAAGATGGTAGACGGACCACCCCATACTACGAGCAGTACTTC	CASSQDGRRTTPYYEQYF
TRBD2	few	TRBV4-3	TRBJ2-1	TGCGCCAGCGGACGAGGTAGCGGGAGAACTTCCTACAATGAGCAGTTCTTC	CASGRGSGRTSYNEQFF
TRBD2	many	TRBV3-1	TRBJ2-3	TGTGCCAGCAGCTATAGCGGGAGTTATTCAGATACGCAGTATTTT	CASSYSGSYSDTQYF
.	.	TRBV19	TRBJ2-2	TGTGCCAGTAGCGCATGGAACACCGGGGAGCTGTTTTTT	CASSAWNTGELFF
.	.	TRBV7-6	TRBJ1-4	TGTGCCAGCAGCTTAGGAGGCAGGGGCTCTGAAAAACTGTTTTTT	CASSLGGRGSEKLFF
.	many	TRBV12-3/TRBV12-4	TRBJ2-3	TGTGCCAGCAAAGCCACAGATACGCAGTATTTT	CASKATDTQYF
.	.	TRBV25-1	TRBJ1-5	TGTGCCAGCAGTGAATGTCAGATCCAGATCCTAAATAGCAATCAGCCCCAGCATTTT	CASSECQIQILNSNQPQHF
.	.	TRBV5-1	TRBJ1-4	TGCGCCAGCAGCCGAGATGGGGGCTCCCTTAATGAAAAACTGTTTTTT	CASSRDGGSLNEKLFF
.	.	TRBV6-1	TRBJ2-1	TGTGCCAGCAGAACTAGGACAGACTCCTACAATGAGCAGTTCTTC	CASRTRTDSYNEQFF
TRBD1	few	TRBV5-1	TRBJ2-3	TGCGCCAGCAGCTTGGCGCCAGGACAGGGGGCTACATATACGCAGTATTTT	CASSLAPGQGATYTQYF
TRBD2	.	TRBV20-1	TRBJ2-7	TGCAGTGCGGGGGACGGGGGGAGGGAGCAGTACTTC	CSAGDGGREQYF
.	.	TRBV30	TRBJ2-1	TGTGCCTGGAGTGTTCTATTCTACAATGAGCAGTTCTTC	CAWSVLFYNEQFF
.	.	TRBV4-3	TRBJ2-5	TGCGCCAGCAGCCAAGCACAGGACGAGACCCAGTACTTC	CASSQAQDETQYF
.	.	TRBV4-1	TRBJ1-5	TGCGCCAGCAGCCAAGATCGGGAAGGTAATCAGCCCCAGCATTTT	CASSQDREGNQPQHF
.	many	TRBV6-2/TRBV6-3	TRBJ2-1	TGTGCCAGCAGTTACTCGTGGCGCTCCTCGAATGAGCAGTTCTTC	CASSYSWRSSNEQFF
.	.	TRBV24-1	TRBJ2-7	TGTGCCACCAGTGATTCGCGTGGGTACGAGCAGTACTTC	CATSDSRGYEQYF
.	.	TRBV13	TRBJ2-1	TGCGCCAGCAGCCCTAGCGCCGACCTTACCAATGAGCAGTTCTTC	CASSPSADLTNEQFF
.	.	TRBV20-1	TRBJ1-2	TGCAGTGCTAGAGGATCCATCACTAGTCGCTATGGCTACACCTTC	CSARGSITSRYGYTF
TRBD1	many	TRBV20-1	TRBJ2-1	TGCAGTGCTCTGACAGGGAAGGCGGGCCATGAGCAGTTCTTC	CSALTGKAGHEQFF
.	few	TRBV27	TRBJ2-5	TGTGCCAGCAGTTTTTCTGCTAGCCTCGTTAAGTACTTC	CASSFSASLVKYF
TRBD1	many	TRBV5-1	TRBJ2-3	TGCGCCAGCAGCTTGGGGGACAGCAGCACAGATACGCAGTATTTT	CASSLGDSSTDTQYF
.	many	TRBV11-2	TRBJ1-1	TGTGCCAGCAGCCATTTAATTAGTAGCCTGAACACTGAAGCTTTCTTT	CASSHLISSLNTEAFF
TRBD1	.	TRBV20-1	TRBJ2-1	TGCAGTGCTGACGGGACAGGGAACAATGAGCAGTTCTTC	CSADGTGNNEQFF
TRBD2	many	TRBV5-1	TRBJ2-7	TGCGCCAGCAGCACCGGGACTAGCGGGCCCCTCCCCTACGAGCAGTACTTC	CASSTGTSGPLPYEQYF
.	few	TRBV24-1	TRBJ1-1	TGTGCCACCAGTGAAGCGGGCCTGACTGAAGCTTTCTTT	CATSEAGLTEAFF
TRBD1	many	TRBV20-1	TRBJ2-5	TGCGCAACAGGGGTCGTGGAGACCCAGTACTTC	CATGVVETQYF
.	many	TRBV5-1	TRBJ2-7	TGCGCCAGCAGCTTTTCAGGACAGACCTACGAGCAGTACTTC	CASSFSGQTYEQYF
.	many	TRBV28	TRBJ2-3	TGTGCCAGCAGTCGACAGGATACAGATACGCAGTATTTT	CASSRQDTDTQYF
TRBD2	many	TRBV20-1	TRBJ2-7	TGCAGTGCCCCCGGGCCGGGGGGGAACGAGCAGTACTTC	CSAPGPGGNEQYF
.	few	TRBV6-5	TRBJ1-1	TGTGCCAGCAGTTACGGGGTACAGATGAACACTGAAGCTTTCTTT	CASSYGVQMNTEAFF
.	few	TRBV19	TRBJ1-1	TGTGCCAGTAGTCAATCGTCGGGCGACACTGAAGCTTTCTTT	CASSQSSGDTEAFF
.	many	TRBV11-1	TRBJ2-7	TGTGCCAGCAGCGGACCCCCGATCAGCGGGGAGCAGTACTTC	CASSGPPISGEQYF
TRBD2	.	TRBV9	TRBJ2-1	TGTGCCAGCAGCAAGACTAGCGGGGGGGCCGATGAGCAGTTCTTC	CASSKTSGGADEQFF
.	few	TRBV25-1	TRBJ2-7	TGTGCCAGCAGTGACAGCGGAGGCGAGCAGTACTTC	CASSDSGGEQYF
.	few	TRBV19	TRBJ1-5	TGTGCCAGTAGCCGCACAGGGCCTCAGCCCCAGCATTTT	CASSRTGPQPQHF
TRBD2	many	TRBV2	TRBJ2-2	TGTGCCAGCAGTGAGGCTAGCGGGGGATATACGAACACCGGGGAGCTGTTTTTT	CASSEASGGYTNTGELFF
.	few	TRBV6-1	TRBJ1-1	TGTGCCAGCAGTGCCAGAGGACGGCGGAACACTGAAGCTTTCTTT	CASSARGRRNTEAFF
.	many	TRBV24-1	TRBJ2-7	TGTGCCACCAGTGATCCCCAAGACAGAAACCCTTACGAGCAGTACTTC	CATSDPQDRNPYEQYF
.	.	TRBV4-2	TRBJ2-1	TGTGCCAGCAGCCAAGTCATGGACAATGAGCAGTTCTTC	CASSQVMDNEQFF
.	few	TRBV5-4	TRBJ1-6	TGTGCCAGCAGCTTCGATGGACAGCCCTATAATTCACCCCTCCACTTT	CASSFDGQPYNSPLHF
.	few	TRBV7-3	TRBJ1-2	TGTGCCAGCAGCTACGACAGGCGATATGGCTACACCTTC	CASSYDRRYGYTF